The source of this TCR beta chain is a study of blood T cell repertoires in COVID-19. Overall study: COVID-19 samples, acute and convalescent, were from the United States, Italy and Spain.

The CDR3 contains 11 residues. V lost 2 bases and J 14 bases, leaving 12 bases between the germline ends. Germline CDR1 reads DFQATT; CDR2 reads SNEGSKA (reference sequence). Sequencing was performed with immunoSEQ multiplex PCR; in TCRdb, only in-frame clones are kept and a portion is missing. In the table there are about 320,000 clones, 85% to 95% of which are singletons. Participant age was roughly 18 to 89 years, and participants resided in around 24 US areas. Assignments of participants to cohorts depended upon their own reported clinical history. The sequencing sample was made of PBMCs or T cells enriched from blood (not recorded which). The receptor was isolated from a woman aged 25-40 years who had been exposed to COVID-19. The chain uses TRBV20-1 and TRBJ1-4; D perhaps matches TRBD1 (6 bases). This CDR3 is CSARIGGALFF. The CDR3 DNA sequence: TGCAGTGCTAGAATAGGGGGGGCCCTGTTTTTT.